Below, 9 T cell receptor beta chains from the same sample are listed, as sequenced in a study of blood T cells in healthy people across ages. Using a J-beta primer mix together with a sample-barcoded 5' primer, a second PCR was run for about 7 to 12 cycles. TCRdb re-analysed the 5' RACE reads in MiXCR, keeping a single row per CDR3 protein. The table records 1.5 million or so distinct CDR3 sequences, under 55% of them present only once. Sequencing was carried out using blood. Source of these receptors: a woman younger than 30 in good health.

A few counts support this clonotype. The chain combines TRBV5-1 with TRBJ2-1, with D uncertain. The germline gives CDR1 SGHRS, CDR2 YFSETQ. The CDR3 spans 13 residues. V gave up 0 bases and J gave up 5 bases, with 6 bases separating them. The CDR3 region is CASSLDNHNEQFF. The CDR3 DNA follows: TGCGCCAGCAGCTTGGATAATCACAATGAGCAGTTCTTC.

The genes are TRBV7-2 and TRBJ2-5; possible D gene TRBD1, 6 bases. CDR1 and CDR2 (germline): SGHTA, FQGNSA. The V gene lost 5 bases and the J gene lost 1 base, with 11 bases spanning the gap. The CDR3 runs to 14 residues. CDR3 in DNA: TGTGCCAGCAGCCCAAGCAGGGGCCAAGAGACCCAGTACTTC. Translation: CASSPSRGQETQYF.

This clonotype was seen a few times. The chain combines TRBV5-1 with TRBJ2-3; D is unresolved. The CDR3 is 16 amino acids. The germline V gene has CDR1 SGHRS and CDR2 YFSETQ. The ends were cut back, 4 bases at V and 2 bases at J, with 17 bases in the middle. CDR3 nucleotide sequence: TGCGCCAGCAGCCGCTCTGGCGAGCCCACCACAGATACGCAGTATTTT. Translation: CASSRSGEPTTDTQYF.

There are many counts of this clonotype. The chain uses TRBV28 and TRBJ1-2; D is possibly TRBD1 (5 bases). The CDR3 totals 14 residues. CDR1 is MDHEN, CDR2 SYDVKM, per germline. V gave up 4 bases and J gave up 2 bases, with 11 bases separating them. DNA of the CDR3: TGTGCCAGCAGTTCCGGGACCGAAAACTATGGCTACACCTTC. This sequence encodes CASSSGTENYGYTF.

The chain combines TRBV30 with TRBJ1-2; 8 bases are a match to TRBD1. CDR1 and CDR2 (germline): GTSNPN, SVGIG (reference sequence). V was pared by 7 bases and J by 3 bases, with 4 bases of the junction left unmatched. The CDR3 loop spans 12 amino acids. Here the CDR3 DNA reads TGTGCCTTCCCGACAGGGGACTATGGCTACACCTTC. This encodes CAFPTGDYGYTF.

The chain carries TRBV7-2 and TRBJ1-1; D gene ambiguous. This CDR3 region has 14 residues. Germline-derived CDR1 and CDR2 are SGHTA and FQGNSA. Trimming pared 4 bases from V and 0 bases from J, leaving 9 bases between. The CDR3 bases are TGTGCCAGCAGCTCGCCTCGAGTGAACACTGAAGCTTTCTTT. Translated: CASSSPRVNTEAFF.

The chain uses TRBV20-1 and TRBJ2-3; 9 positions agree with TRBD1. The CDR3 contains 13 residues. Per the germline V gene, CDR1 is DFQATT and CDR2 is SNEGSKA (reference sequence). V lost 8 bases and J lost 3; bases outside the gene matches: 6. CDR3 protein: CSNRDRVTDTQYF. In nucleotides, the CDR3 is TGCAGTAACCGGGACAGGGTTACAGATACGCAGTATTTT.

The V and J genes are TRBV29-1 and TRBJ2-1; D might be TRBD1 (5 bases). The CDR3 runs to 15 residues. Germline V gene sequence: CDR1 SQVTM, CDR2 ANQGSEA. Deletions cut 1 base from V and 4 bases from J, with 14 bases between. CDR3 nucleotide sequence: TGCAGCGTTGAAGGGGGCAGTAAACTATACAATGAGCAGTTCTTC. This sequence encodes CSVEGGSKLYNEQFF.

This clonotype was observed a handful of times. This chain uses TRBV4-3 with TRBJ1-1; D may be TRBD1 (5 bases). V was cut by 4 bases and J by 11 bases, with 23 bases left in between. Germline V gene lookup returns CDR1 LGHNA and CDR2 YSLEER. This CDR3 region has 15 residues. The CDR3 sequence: CASSRIPGSGQAAFF. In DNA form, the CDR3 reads TGCGCCAGCAGCCGAATCCCAGGGTCAGGCCAAGCGGCTTTCTTT.